The 6 T cell receptor beta chains given below trace back to one sample, sequenced in a study of T cells in Graves' hyperthyroidism and ophthalmopathy. RNA transcripts served as the template for amplifying TCR beta CDR3 regions. When the TCR CDR3 underwent first-round RT-PCR, the HTBI primer set was used. TCRdb independently ran MiXCR on the multiplex PCR reads; one entry per CDR3 protein. The repertoire includes some 340,000 distinct CDR3 sequences, about an eighth of them detected once, and roughly 33% sits in the top ten. Sequenced: blood. These receptors were obtained from a woman aged 35 to 49 with Graves' ophthalmopathy.

There are many counts of this clonotype. This rearrangement joins TRBV18 to TRBJ1-5, with 9 bases matching TRBD1. The V gene's germline CDR1 is KGHSH and CDR2 LQKENI. V lost 8 bases and J lost 4; bases outside the gene matches: 6. This CDR3 has 14 residues. The CDR3 here is CASSPGTGNQPQHF. In DNA form, the CDR3 reads TGTGCCAGCAGCCCCGGGACAGGGAATCAGCCCCAGCATTTT.

This chain uses TRBV5-1 with TRBJ1-5, with TRBD1 as a possible D gene (6 bases). This CDR3 contains 15 residues. Germline loops: CDR1 SGHRS, CDR2 YFSETQ. With 4 bases removed from V and 0 bases from J, the gap between germline ends came to 11 bases. The CDR3 loop is CASSKGDNSNQPQHF. DNA of the CDR3: TGCGCCAGCAGCAAAGGGGACAATAGCAATCAGCCCCAGCATTTT.

This clonotype was observed many times. The V and J genes are TRBV7-8 and TRBJ2-7; a possible D gene is TRBD2 (5 bases). The ends were cut back, 11 bases at V and 6 bases at J, with 17 bases in the middle. CDR3 length: 12 amino acids. Germline CDR1 is SGHVS and CDR2 is FQNEAQ. The CDR3 loop is CAGASNAGEQYF. In nucleotides, the CDR3 is TGTGCCGGTGCCAGCAACGCGGGCGAGCAGTACTTC.

This chain joins TRBV7-8 and TRBJ2-3; no definite D call. The CDR3 is 12 residues long. Trimming took off 5 bases at V and 4 bases at J, with 7 bases between the two ends. The germline V gene encodes CDR1 SGHVS and CDR2 FQNEAQ. CDR3 nucleotide sequence: TGTGCCAGCAGCGCAAGGGCAGATACGCAGTATTTT. It translates to CASSARADTQYF.

There are many counts of this clonotype. The chain uses TRBV11-2 and TRBJ1-2; possible D gene TRBD1, 5 bases. Per the germline V gene, CDR1 is SGHAT and CDR2 is FQNNGV. The CDR3 is 15 amino acids. Trimming took 1 base from V and 2 from J, leaving 11 bases between them. DNA of the CDR3: TGTGCCAGCAGCTTAGTGAGGGGAGGGAACTATGGCTACACCTTC. It yields the protein CASSLVRGGNYGYTF.

V is TRBV2 and J is TRBJ2-7; D is perhaps TRBD1 (6 bases). Germline V gene data show CDR1 as SNHLY and CDR2 as FYNNEI. V lost 8 bases to trimming and J lost 1 base, with 12 bases between them. The CDR3 runs to 13 residues. CDR3 protein: CASQTTGSYEQYF. The DNA of the CDR3 is TGTGCCAGCCAAACTACAGGGTCCTACGAGCAGTACTTC.